Described below is a single T cell receptor beta chain sequence and its context. No antigen is known for it. The germline V gene has CDR1 SGHVS and CDR2 FQNEAQ. Trimming took 2 bases from V and 5 from J; bases not matched to a gene: 11. The CDR3 covers 18 residues. This specimen belongs to a study of graft-versus-host responses after intestinal transplantation. The method was immunoSEQ multiplex PCR; TCRdb's version includes in-frame clones alone and lacks a portion of them. The table includes 90,000 to 150,000 clones, about 93% detected once. Study results and limitations: Present in recipient marrow, GvH clones included some that appeared first in ileum or blood.

The source is a human donor who received an intestinal transplant. The sample in question was unstimulated CD4+ T cells sorted from spleen or lymph node cells, obtained before intestinal transplant. This rearrangement joins TRBV7-8 to TRBJ2-1; TRBD1 matches at 11 bases. This CDR3 is CASSLRTGGASRDNEQFF. The CDR3 coding sequence is TGTGCCAGCAGCTTAAGGACAGGGGGCGCGTCACGGGACAATGAGCAGTTCTTC.